This TCR beta chain is from a study of T cells expressing NK-cell markers. The CDR3 sequence is 15 residues long. In germline, CDR1 is ENHRY, CDR2 SYGVKD. Libraries used 5'RACE template switching adding universal primer site and UMIs. From the 5' RACE reads, TCRdb lists one entry per CDR3 protein and no DNA. This sample's table has about 460,000 distinct CDR3 sequences. The sequencing sample was made of blood T cells: a sorted CD56 or NKG2C T cell subset, CD4+ or CD8+ T cells, or bulk PBMC T cells (not recorded which). The chain employs TRBV10-3 and TRBJ1-5. The sequence was obtained from a woman aged 45 to 65 in good health. CDR3 amino acids: CAISEQGRSNQPQHF.